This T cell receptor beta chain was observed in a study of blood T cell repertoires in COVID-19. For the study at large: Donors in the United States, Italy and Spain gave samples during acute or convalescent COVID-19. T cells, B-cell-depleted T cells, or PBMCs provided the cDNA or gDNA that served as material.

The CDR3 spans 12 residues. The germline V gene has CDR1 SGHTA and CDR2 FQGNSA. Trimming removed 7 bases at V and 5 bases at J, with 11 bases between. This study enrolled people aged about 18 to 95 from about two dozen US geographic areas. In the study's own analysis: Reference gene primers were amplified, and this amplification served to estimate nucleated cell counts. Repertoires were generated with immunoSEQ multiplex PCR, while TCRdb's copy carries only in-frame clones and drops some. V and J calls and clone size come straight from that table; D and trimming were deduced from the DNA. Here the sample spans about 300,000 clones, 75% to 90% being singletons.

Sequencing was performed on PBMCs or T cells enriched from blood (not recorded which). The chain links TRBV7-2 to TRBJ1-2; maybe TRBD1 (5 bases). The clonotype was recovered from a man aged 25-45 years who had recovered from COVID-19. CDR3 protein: CASTRGGYGYTF. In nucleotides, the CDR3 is TGTGCCAGCACCCGTGGGGGGTATGGCTACACCTTC. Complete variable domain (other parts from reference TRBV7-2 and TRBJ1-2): GAGVSQSPSNKVTEKGKDVELRCDPISGHTALYWYRQSLGQGLEFLIYFQGNSAPDKSGLPSDRFSAERTGGSVSTLTIQRTQQEDSAVYLCASTRGGYGYTFGSGTRLTVV.